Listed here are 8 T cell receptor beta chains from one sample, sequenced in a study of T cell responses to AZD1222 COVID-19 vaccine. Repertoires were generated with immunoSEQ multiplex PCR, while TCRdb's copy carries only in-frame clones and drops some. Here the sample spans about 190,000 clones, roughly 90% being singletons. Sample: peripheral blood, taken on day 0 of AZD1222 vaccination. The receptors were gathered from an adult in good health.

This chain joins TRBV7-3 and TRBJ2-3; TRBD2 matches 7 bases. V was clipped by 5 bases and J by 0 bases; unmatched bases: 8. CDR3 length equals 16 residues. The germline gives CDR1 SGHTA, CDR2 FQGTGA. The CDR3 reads CASSARGGGSTDTQYF. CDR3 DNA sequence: TGTGCCAGCAGCGCCCGGGGCGGGGGAAGCACAGATACGCAGTATTTT. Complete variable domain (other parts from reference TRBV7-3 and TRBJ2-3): GAGVSQTPSNKVTEKGKYVELRCDPISGHTALYWYRQSLGQGPEFLIYFQGTGAADDSGLPNDRFFAVRPEGSVSTLKIQRTERGDSAVYLCASSARGGGSTDTQYFGPGTRLTVL.

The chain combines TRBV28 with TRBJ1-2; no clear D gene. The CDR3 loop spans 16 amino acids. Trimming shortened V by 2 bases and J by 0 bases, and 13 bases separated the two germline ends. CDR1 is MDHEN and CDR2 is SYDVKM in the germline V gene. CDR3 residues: CASSLGSSSPNYGYTF. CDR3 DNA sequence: TGTGCCAGCAGTTTAGGCTCGTCATCCCCTAACTATGGCTACACCTTC.

CDR3 sequence (DNA): TGTGCCAGCAGCTCATCCTTTGCGGGAACCTACGAGCAGTACTTC. This sequence encodes CASSSSFAGTYEQYF. The gene calls are TRBV7-9 and TRBJ2-7, with D perhaps matching TRBD2 (6 bases). CDR1 is SEHNR, CDR2 FQNEAQ, per germline (reference sequence). The CDR3 is 15 residues long. V was pared by 4 bases and J by 2 bases, with 15 bases between.

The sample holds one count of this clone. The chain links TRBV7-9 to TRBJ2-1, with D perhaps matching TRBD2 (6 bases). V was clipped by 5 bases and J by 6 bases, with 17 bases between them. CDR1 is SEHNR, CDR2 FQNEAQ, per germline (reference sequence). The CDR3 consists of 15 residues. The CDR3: CASSPSGGRPNEQFF. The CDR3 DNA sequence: TGTGCCAGCAGCCCCTCCGGGGGTAGGCCCAATGAGCAGTTCTTC.

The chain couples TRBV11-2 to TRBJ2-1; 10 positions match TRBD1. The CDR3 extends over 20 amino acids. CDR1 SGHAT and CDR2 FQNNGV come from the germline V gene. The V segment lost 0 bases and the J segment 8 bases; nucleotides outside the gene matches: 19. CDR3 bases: TGTGCCAGCAGCTTAGATGGGACAGGGGTCAGCGGTGGATTCTTAGATGAGCAGTTCTTC. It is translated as CASSLDGTGVSGGFLDEQFF.

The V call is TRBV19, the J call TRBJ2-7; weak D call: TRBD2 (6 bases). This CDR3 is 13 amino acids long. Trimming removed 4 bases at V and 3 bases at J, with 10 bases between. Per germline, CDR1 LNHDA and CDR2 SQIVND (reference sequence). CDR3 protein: CASSTMGGYEQYF. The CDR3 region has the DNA TGTGCCAGTAGTACAATGGGGGGCTACGAGCAGTACTTC. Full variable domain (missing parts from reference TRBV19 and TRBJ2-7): DGGITQSPKYLFRKEGQNVTLSCEQNLNHDAMYWYRQDPGQGLRLIYYSQIVNDFQKGDIAEGYSVSREKKESFPLTVTSAQKNPTAFYLCASSTMGGYEQYFGPGTRLTVT.

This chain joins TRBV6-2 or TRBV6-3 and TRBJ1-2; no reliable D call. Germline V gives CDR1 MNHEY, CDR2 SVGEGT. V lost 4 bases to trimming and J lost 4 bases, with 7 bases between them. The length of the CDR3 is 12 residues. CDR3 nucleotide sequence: TGTGCCAGCAGTTCAAGGATCTATGGCTACACCTTC. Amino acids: CASSSRIYGYTF.

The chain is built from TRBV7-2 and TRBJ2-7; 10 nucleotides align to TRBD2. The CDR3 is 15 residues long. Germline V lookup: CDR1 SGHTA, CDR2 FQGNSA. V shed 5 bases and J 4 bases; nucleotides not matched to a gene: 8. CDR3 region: CASSENLAGGYEQYF. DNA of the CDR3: TGTGCCAGCAGCGAGAACTTAGCGGGGGGTTACGAGCAGTACTTC.